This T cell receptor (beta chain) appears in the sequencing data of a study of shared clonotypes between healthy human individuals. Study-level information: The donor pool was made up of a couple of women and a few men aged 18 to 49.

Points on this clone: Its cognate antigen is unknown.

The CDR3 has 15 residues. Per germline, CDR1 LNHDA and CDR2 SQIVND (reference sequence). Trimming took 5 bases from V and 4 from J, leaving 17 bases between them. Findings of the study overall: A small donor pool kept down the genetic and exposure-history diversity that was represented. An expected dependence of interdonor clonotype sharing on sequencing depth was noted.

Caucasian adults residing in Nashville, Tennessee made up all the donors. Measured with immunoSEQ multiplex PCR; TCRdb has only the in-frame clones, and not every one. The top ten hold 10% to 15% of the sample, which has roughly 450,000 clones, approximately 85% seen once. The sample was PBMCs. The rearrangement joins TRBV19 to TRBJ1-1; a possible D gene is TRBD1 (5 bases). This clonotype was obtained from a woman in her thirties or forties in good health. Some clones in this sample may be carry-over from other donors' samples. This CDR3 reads CASSLGLGAGTEAFF. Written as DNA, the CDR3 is TGTGCCAGTAGTCTAGGGCTTGGGGCGGGCACTGAAGCTTTCTTT.